This TCR beta chain stems from a study of T cell responses to AZD1222 COVID-19 vaccine. Study as a whole: Combined were second doses at about 4 or about 12 weeks.

CDR1 and CDR2 from the germline V gene are MNHEY and SVGAGI. V was clipped by 5 bases and J by 12 bases, with 13 bases between them. The CDR3 is made up of 11 amino acids. Method: immunoSEQ multiplex PCR; TCRdb's copy keeps in-frame clones and lacks some. Among some 150,000 clones listed, 88% were seen once. Material: peripheral blood, obtained on day 0 of AZD1222 vaccination. The clonotype was recovered from an adult in good health. This chain uses TRBV6-5 with TRBJ1-2, with D possibly TRBD1 on 6 matching bases. DNA of the CDR3: TGTGCCAGCAGTCGCCTCGGGGGCGACACCTTC. Translating it yields CASSRLGGDTF.